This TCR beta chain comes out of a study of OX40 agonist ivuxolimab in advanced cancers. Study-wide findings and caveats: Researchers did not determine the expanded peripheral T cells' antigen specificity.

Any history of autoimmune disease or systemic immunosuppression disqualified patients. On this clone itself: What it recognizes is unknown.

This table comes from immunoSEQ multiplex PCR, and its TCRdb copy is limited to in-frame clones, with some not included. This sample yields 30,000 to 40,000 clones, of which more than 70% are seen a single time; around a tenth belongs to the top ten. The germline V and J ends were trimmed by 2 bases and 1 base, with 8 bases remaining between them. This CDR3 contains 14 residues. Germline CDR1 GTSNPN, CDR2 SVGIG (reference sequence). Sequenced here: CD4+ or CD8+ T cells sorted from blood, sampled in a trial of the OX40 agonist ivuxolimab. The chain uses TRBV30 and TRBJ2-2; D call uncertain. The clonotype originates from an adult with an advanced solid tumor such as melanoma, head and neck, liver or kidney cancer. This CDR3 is CAWSSRVNTGELFF. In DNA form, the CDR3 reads TGTGCCTGGAGTTCACGCGTGAACACCGGGGAGCTGTTTTTT.